These 25 T cell receptor beta chains were all obtained from the same sample, sequenced in a study of T cells in Graves' hyperthyroidism and ophthalmopathy. Amplification yielded TCR beta CDR3 regions, with RNA transcripts as the source. A set of HTBI primers served as the primers for a first-round RT-PCR of the TCR CDR3. TCRdb processed the multiplex PCR reads anew with MiXCR; each CDR3 protein has one entry. The sample records hundreds of thousands of distinct CDR3 sequences, 38% being singletons. Sequencing used blood. The origin of the receptors is a man younger than 35 with Graves' hyperthyroidism.

This clonotype was observed a few times. J is TRBJ2-7 and V is TRBV11-2; D may be TRBD1 (5 bases). Deletions cut 1 base from V and 2 bases from J, with 12 bases between. CDR1 SGHAT and CDR2 FQNNGV come from the germline V gene. This CDR3 is built from 15 residues. The CDR3 nucleotides read TGTGCCAGCAGCTTAGCAGGGTACCCCGCCTACGAGCAGTACTTC. Amino acids: CASSLAGYPAYEQYF.

A word on this clonotype: The junction and the germline gene differ at one end; a read error may be behind it. The chain carries TRBV7-2 and TRBJ1-1; D is unclear. Germline V CDR1 and CDR2: SGHTA, FQGNSA. This CDR3 has 14 residues. This chain's CDR3 is CAGSSVARNTEAFF. DNA of the CDR3: TGTGCCGGCAGCTCAGTTGCCCGGAACACTGAAGCTTTCTTT.

The genes are TRBV15 and TRBJ1-2; a possible D gene is TRBD1 (5 bases). V lost 3 bases, J lost 8 bases, and 13 bases lay in between. CDR1 and CDR2 (germline): LNHNV, YYDKDF (reference sequence). The CDR3 has 13 amino acids. The CDR3 nucleotides are TGTGCCACCAGCAGCAGGGTCGCGGAGGGCTACACCTTC. Residues: CATSSRVAEGYTF.

This clonotype was recorded many times. The chain is built from TRBV10-3 and TRBJ1-5; no clear D gene. Germline CDR1 ENHRY, CDR2 SYGVKD. This CDR3 comprises 15 residues. Deletions cut 0 bases from V and 6 bases from J, with 12 bases between. The CDR3 coding sequence is TGTGCCATCAGTGAGTCGGCACGGAGTGCTCAGCCCCAGCATTTT. It codes for CAISESARSAQPQHF.

The table lists this clonotype with many counts. DNA of the CDR3: TGTGCCACCTATCCCTGCCCAAACACTGAAGCTTTCTTT. Its translation: CATYPCPNTEAFF. V is TRBV24-1 and J is TRBJ1-1; D remains ambiguous. The CDR3 loop spans 13 amino acids. CDR1 and CDR2 (germline): KGHDR, SFDVKD. The V end lost 9 bases, the J end lost 2 bases, and 12 bases lay between the germline ends.

A word on this clonotype: A much larger clone differs from this one at a single base, so this may be a read error. This rearrangement joins TRBV7-9 to TRBJ1-6, with D unresolved. The CDR3 has 15 residues. Germline assignment: CDR1 SEHNR and CDR2 FQNEAQ (reference sequence). The CDR3 bases are TGTGCCAGCAGCCCCGTGGTGGGGTATAATTCACCCCCCCACTTT. Residues: CASSPVVGYNSPPHF.

V and J are TRBV7-2 and TRBJ1-1; 9 bases are a match to TRBD1. This CDR3 comprises 14 residues. V shed 1 base and J 9 bases; nucleotides not matched to a gene: 6. Germline CDR1 reads SGHTA; CDR2 reads FQGNSA. CDR3 nucleotides: TGTGCCAGCAGCTTAGAGATCGGGACAGGGAAAGCTTTCTTT. Protein product: CASSLEIGTGKAFF.

This clonotype was observed at least ten times. The chain combines TRBV7-9 with TRBJ2-7, with TRBD2 identical over 7 bases. Germline lookup yields CDR1 SEHNR and CDR2 FQNEAQ (reference sequence). This CDR3 is 14 amino acids long. The V gene end was trimmed by 4 bases and the J gene end by 3 bases; junction bases not matched to a gene: 6. The CDR3 loop reads CASSSSGGYYEQYF. CDR3 sequence (DNA): TGTGCCAGCAGCTCCTCGGGGGGATACTACGAGCAGTACTTC.

This clonotype was observed at least ten times. The gene calls are TRBV10-3 and TRBJ1-1, with D maybe TRBD1 (6 bases). The CDR3 contains 15 residues. V was shortened by 11 bases and J by 0 bases, with 19 bases between the two germline ends. Germline V gene data show CDR1 as ENHRY and CDR2 as SYGVKD. The chain's CDR3 is CASRGQGHMNTEAFF. The CDR3 nucleotides are TGTGCCTCCCGAGGGCAGGGGCACATGAACACTGAAGCTTTCTTT.

This clonotype was seen only a few times. The chain employs TRBV11-2 and TRBJ2-7; 9 bases agree with TRBD2. Germline V CDR1 and CDR2: SGHAT, FQNNGV. V was pared by 5 bases and J by 4 bases, with 12 bases of the junction left unmatched. The CDR3 spans 16 residues. CDR3 sequence (DNA): TGTGCCAGCAGCCAAGAAATTAGCGGGAGTGCTTACGAGCAGTACTTC. Translated, it gives CASSQEISGSAYEQYF.

This clonotype was picked up a small number of times. The chain recombines TRBV6-1 with TRBJ2-7; unclear D gene. The germline CDR1 and CDR2 sequences are MNHNS and SASEGT. This CDR3 spans 13 amino acids. The V and J ends lost 7 bases and 2 bases respectively, with 12 bases between them. The CDR3 region has the DNA TGTGCCAGCACCGAAAGGCAGCCCTACGAGCAGTACTTC. Residues: CASTERQPYEQYF.

This CDR3 reads CASSVLGLGGRTYEQYF. The CDR3 region has the DNA TGTGCCAGCAGCGTATTAGGACTAGGCGGGCGAACCTACGAGCAGTACTTC. The chain is built from TRBV13 and TRBJ2-7, with 7 bases that match TRBD2. Trimming at V came to 5 bases and at J to 2 bases, leaving 15 bases not matched to a gene. The CDR3 extends over 17 amino acids. CDR1 and CDR2 (germline): PRHDT, FYEKMQ (reference sequence).

This clonotype occurred many times. This chain links TRBV19 with TRBJ2-2; D may be TRBD1 or TRBD2 (5 bases each). The V gene's germline CDR1 is LNHDA and CDR2 SQIVND (reference sequence). The CDR3 runs to 13 residues. Trimming pared 10 bases from V and 5 bases from J, leaving 14 bases between. The CDR3 nucleotides read TGTGCCACCCAAGGGACGCTAACCGGGGAGCTGTTTTTT. It translates to CATQGTLTGELFF.

This clonotype was recorded at least ten times. V is TRBV2 and J is TRBJ1-1, with D tentatively TRBD1 (6 bases). Trimming removed 5 bases at V and 3 bases at J, with 10 bases between. Germline values: CDR1 SNHLY, CDR2 FYNNEI. CDR3 size: 13 residues. CDR3 in DNA: TGTGCCAGCAGTACAGGGTCCCACACTGAAGCTTTCTTT. The encoded protein is CASSTGSHTEAFF.

This clonotype has only one observation. This sequence may be a read error, since a much larger clone differs from it by one base. This chain uses TRBV29-1 with TRBJ2-7, with a tentative D call TRBD1 (5 bases). The CDR3 is 12 residues long. Per the germline V gene, CDR1 is SQVTM and CDR2 is ANQGSEA. The CDR3 is CSVTGNSYGQYF. The CDR3 DNA reads TGCAGCGTCACAGGAAACTCCTACGGGCAGTACTTC.

This clonotype was counted only a few times. This chain links TRBV7-9 with TRBJ2-7; possibly TRBD1 for D (5 bases). V lost 5 bases to trimming and J lost 2 bases, with 10 bases between them. CDR1 is SEHNR, CDR2 FQNEAQ, per germline (reference sequence). CDR3 length: 13 residues. The CDR3 is CASSPDTTYEQYF. DNA of the CDR3: TGTGCCAGCAGCCCGGACACTACCTACGAGCAGTACTTC.

The rearrangement links TRBV2 to TRBJ2-2; TRBD1 matches 7 bases. The germline V gene has CDR1 SNHLY and CDR2 FYNNEI. V was pared by 7 bases and J by 4 bases, with 6 bases of the junction left unmatched. The CDR3 is 14 amino acids. CDR3 region: CASTGTAFTGELFF. The CDR3 DNA sequence: TGTGCCAGCACCGGGACAGCTTTCACCGGGGAGCTGTTTTTT.

The chain is built from TRBV5-1 and TRBJ1-1; a weak D match, TRBD1 (6 bases). The CDR3 runs to 15 residues. Germline V gene lookup returns CDR1 SGHRS and CDR2 YFSETQ. Trimming removed 4 bases at V and 0 bases at J, with 13 bases between. In DNA, the CDR3 is TGCGCCAGCAGCGTAGCACAGGGTTTGAACACTGAAGCTTTCTTT. It specifies CASSVAQGLNTEAFF.

The chain recombines TRBV5-1 with TRBJ1-6; TRBD1 aligns across 7 bases. With V trimmed by 4 bases and J by 5 bases, 9 bases remained unmatched. This CDR3 spans 16 amino acids. Germline CDR1 is SGHRS and CDR2 is YFSETQ. CDR3 residues: CASSVGPDRDNSPLHF. For the CDR3, the DNA is TGCGCCAGCAGCGTCGGACCAGACAGGGATAATTCACCCCTCCACTTT.

Comment on this clonotype: A clone one base away is much larger, so this may be a read error. CDR3 loop: CSADRADGEAFF. Written as DNA, the CDR3 is TGCAGTGCAGACAGGGCCGACGGTGAAGCTTTCTTT. V gene TRBV20-1 combines with J gene TRBJ1-1, with 7 bases lining up with TRBD1. CDR1 and CDR2 from the germline V gene are DFQATT and SNEGSKA (reference sequence). Trimming removed 6 bases from V and 7 bases from J; junction bases left unmatched: 8. The length of the CDR3 is 12 residues.

The genes are TRBV5-4 and TRBJ2-5; 11 bases align to TRBD2. V shed 0 bases, J shed 0 bases, and the junction held 1 base outside the gene matches. The CDR3 has 16 amino acids. The V gene's germline CDR1 is SGHNT and CDR2 YYREEE (reference sequence). CDR3 sequence: CASSLATSGDQETQYF. The CDR3 DNA is TGTGCCAGCAGCTTGGCGACTAGCGGGGACCAAGAGACCCAGTACTTC.

This clonotype was picked up a small number of times. The chain is built from TRBV9 and TRBJ2-5; TRBD2 matches 10 bases. The CDR3 is 15 amino acids. After removal of 3 bases from V and 5 bases from J, the junction contained 7 bases not matched to a gene. CDR1 and CDR2 from the germline V gene are SGDLS and YYNGEE. This chain's CDR3 is CASSGGGSGGETQYF. The CDR3 DNA reads as TGTGCCAGCAGCGGAGGGGGTAGCGGGGGGGAGACCCAGTACTTC.

The chain links TRBV20-1 to TRBJ1-2, with TRBD1 matching over 9 bases. The length of the CDR3 is 12 residues. Germline V gene lookup returns CDR1 DFQATT and CDR2 SNEGSKA (reference sequence). The CDR3 sequence: CSVQGARGGYTF. In DNA, the CDR3 is TGCAGCGTACAGGGGGCGCGTGGCGGCTACACCTTC.

CDR3 sequence reads: CASSLAVASHYEQYF. CDR3 DNA sequence: TGTGCCAGCAGCTTAGCCGTAGCATCCCACTACGAGCAGTACTTC. The chain links TRBV7-2 to TRBJ2-7; no clear D gene. Germline assignment: CDR1 SGHTA and CDR2 FQGNSA. This CDR3 contains 15 residues. Trimming removed 0 bases from V and 3 bases from J, with 12 bases in between.

Worth noting for this clonotype: Likely a read error: the CDR3 ends without its conserved phenylalanine or tryptophan. The CDR3 sequence: CASSFGRNYGYTL. In DNA form, the CDR3 reads TGTGCCAGCAGCTTTGGACGGAACTATGGCTACACCCTC. J is TRBJ1-2 and V is TRBV9; D call uncertain. The CDR3 contains 13 residues. V lost 4 bases and J 2 bases, leaving 9 bases between the germline ends. Germline V gene data show CDR1 as SGDLS and CDR2 as YYNGEE.